This TCR beta chain was recovered during a study of cytomegalovirus exposure and HLA in healthy donors. Trimming at V came to 7 bases and at J to 4 bases, leaving 11 bases not matched to a gene. Germline loops: CDR1 SGHRS, CDR2 YFSETQ. The CDR3 length is 15 residues. Both 60 Vbeta primers and 13 Jbeta primers went into the PCR. Original processing methods: Among the unique TCR beta chains that a later analysis counted, 80 million to 100 million in all, 10 million to 14 million were shared. The protocol was immunoSEQ multiplex PCR, while the TCRdb copy is restricted to in-frame clones and leaves out a portion. That table furnishes V, J and clone size, whereas the DNA furnished D and trimming. The repertoire has 150,000 or so clones, 74% of them found once; the top ten carry 2.1%. In the case of this clone: No antigen is known for it.

The study, taken as a whole, reports: It was taken for granted in presence/absence analyses that sequencing depth across donors was roughly uniform. The authors enumerated over 150 TCR beta chains as linked to cytomegalovirus.

The sequencing sample was made of PBMCs. The J gene is TRBJ2-5, the V gene TRBV5-1; 9 nucleotides align to TRBD1. The sequence was collected from a man aged 25 to 45 in good health and CMV-seronegative. CDR3 in amino acids: CASYEQGASPETQYF. As DNA, the CDR3 is TGCGCCAGCTATGAACAGGGGGCTTCTCCAGAGACCCAGTACTTC.